These 14 T cell receptor beta chains were all obtained from the same sample, sequenced in a study of cytomegalovirus exposure and HLA in healthy donors. The PCR used 60 Vbeta and 13 Jbeta primers. Sequencing was performed with immunoSEQ multiplex PCR; in TCRdb, only in-frame clones are kept and a portion is missing. The sample holds 130,000 or so clones, more than 8% seen once. The sample consisted of PBMCs. These receptors came from a man between 40 and 49 years old in good health and CMV-seronegative.

This clone was observed a few times. The gene calls are TRBV7-9 and TRBJ2-1; 10 bases match TRBD2. CDR1 is SEHNR and CDR2 is FQNEAQ in the germline V gene (reference sequence). V shed 5 bases, J shed 6 bases, and the junction held 7 bases outside the gene matches. The CDR3 totals 15 residues. The chain's CDR3 is CASSLALAGVNEQFF. The CDR3 nucleotides are TGTGCCAGCAGCCTTGCGCTAGCGGGGGTCAATGAGCAGTTCTTC.

This clone was detected a few times. The sample has other DNA sequences that encode this CDR3 too. The chain is built from TRBV27 and TRBJ1-1; tentatively, D is TRBD1 (5 bases). The CDR3 is made up of 13 amino acids. V dropped 2 bases and J dropped 4 bases, with 8 bases sitting between them. Germline assignment: CDR1 MNHEY and CDR2 SMNVEV (reference sequence). In DNA form, the CDR3 reads TGTGCCAGCAGTTTACAGGGAAGCACTGAAGCTTTCTTT. Translated, it gives CASSLQGSTEAFF.

The chain uses TRBV19 and TRBJ1-1, with D hard to call. The germline CDR1 and CDR2 sequences are LNHDA and SQIVND (reference sequence). This CDR3 has 13 amino acids. V gave up 4 bases and J gave up 1 base, with 7 bases separating them. This CDR3 is CASSTTKNTEAFF. DNA of the CDR3: TGTGCCAGTAGTACCACTAAGAACACTGAAGCTTTCTTT.

This clone was counted only a few times. The V call is TRBV7-2, the J call TRBJ1-1, with D possibly being TRBD1 (5 bases). The CDR3 extends over 14 amino acids. The germline gives CDR1 SGHTA, CDR2 FQGNSA. The V end was cut by 5 bases, the J end by 1 base, with 11 bases between. The CDR3 reads CASSRGYRNTEAFF. DNA for the CDR3: TGTGCCAGCAGCCGGGGGTATCGGAACACTGAAGCTTTCTTT.

This clone turned up a few times. Within the sample, other DNA sequences also encode this same CDR3. In DNA, the CDR3 is TGTGCCAGCAGCTTGGGACACCTGAACACTGAAGCTTTCTTT. Translating it yields CASSLGHLNTEAFF. This chain uses TRBV5-6 with TRBJ1-1; D ambiguous. The length of the CDR3 is 14 residues. Trimming stripped 0 bases from V and 0 bases from J, with 6 bases between. The germline CDR1 and CDR2 sequences are SGHDT and YYEEEE.

V and J are TRBV5-1 and TRBJ2-7; 9 bases fit TRBD2. The germline CDR1 and CDR2 sequences are SGHRS and YFSETQ. Trimming at V came to 6 bases and at J to 3 bases, leaving 7 bases not matched to a gene. The length of the CDR3 is 14 residues. This CDR3 reads CASTDRRGGYEQYF. CDR3 coding DNA: TGCGCCAGCACGGACAGGCGGGGGGGCTACGAGCAGTACTTC.

This chain links TRBV6-1 with TRBJ2-7; tentatively, D is TRBD1 (6 bases). The CDR3 covers 13 residues. Germline V CDR1 and CDR2: MNHNS, SASEGT. V lost 5 bases to trimming and J lost 3 bases, with 11 bases between them. CDR3 protein: CASSSRGVYEQYF. The CDR3 region has the DNA TGTGCCAGCAGTTCCAGGGGAGTCTACGAGCAGTACTTC.

This clone was seen more than once but under ten times. The chain recombines TRBV6-5 with TRBJ2-1; 7 bases fit TRBD1. There are 15 residues in the CDR3. Germline values: CDR1 MNHEY, CDR2 SVGAGI. With 0 bases clipped from V and 4 bases from J, the junction kept 3 bases outside the gene matches. The CDR3 DNA follows: TGTGCCAGCAGTTACTCGGGACAGCCATACAATGAGCAGTTCTTC. This gives the protein CASSYSGQPYNEQFF.

The chain uses TRBV7-8 and TRBJ1-2; TRBD1 is a possible D gene (6 bases). Trimming took 5 bases from V and 4 from J, leaving 23 bases between them. The CDR3 runs to 17 residues. Per the germline V gene, CDR1 is SGHVS and CDR2 is FQNEAQ. In DNA, the CDR3 is TGTGCCAGCAGCCCGCTGAAACCTGGACAGACTTTCTATGGCTACACCTTC. Protein product: CASSPLKPGQTFYGYTF.

The chain recombines TRBV5-1 with TRBJ1-1, with 7 bases fitting TRBD1. Germline V gives CDR1 SGHRS, CDR2 YFSETQ. This CDR3 comprises 14 residues. After removal of 7 bases from V and 1 base from J, the junction contained 7 bases not matched to a gene. CDR3 residues: CASVVGDRNTEAFF. The CDR3 coding sequence is TGCGCCAGCGTCGTCGGGGACAGGAACACTGAAGCTTTCTTT.

V is TRBV5-4 and J is TRBJ2-1, with 10 bases aligning to TRBD1. Germline loops: CDR1 SGHNT, CDR2 YYREEE (reference sequence). The J segment lost 8 bases and the V segment lost 3 bases, leaving 8 bases of the junction unmatched. The CDR3 spans 15 residues. The CDR3: CASSSPGQGFDEQFF. In nucleotides, the CDR3 is TGTGCCAGCAGCTCGCCGGGACAGGGGTTCGATGAGCAGTTCTTC.

This clone was seen a handful of times. The rearrangement links TRBV4-1 to TRBJ1-1; TRBD1 is a possible D gene (5 bases). V was cut by 0 bases and J by 6 bases, with 8 bases left in between. The CDR3 is 13 residues long. Germline V lookup: CDR1 MGHRA, CDR2 YSYEKL. CDR3 loop: CASSQEGEAEAFF. CDR3 bases: TGCGCCAGCAGCCAAGAGGGGGAGGCTGAAGCTTTCTTT.

The chain is built from TRBV6-1 and TRBJ1-5; D is uncertain. Germline lookup yields CDR1 MNHNS and CDR2 SASEGT. Trimming removed 1 base from V and 7 bases from J, with 8 bases in between. The CDR3 has 13 amino acids. The CDR3 is CASSEVGPQPQHF. DNA for the CDR3: TGTGCCAGCAGTGAAGTTGGGCCGCAGCCCCAGCATTTT.

The gene calls are TRBV7-9 and TRBJ1-4, with D maybe TRBD1 (6 bases). Germline loops: CDR1 SEHNR, CDR2 FQNEAQ (reference sequence). This CDR3 has 11 residues. CDR3 DNA sequence: TGTGGGACAGCCCTTAATGAAAAACTGTTTTTT. Protein sequence: CGTALNEKLFF.